The subject of this entry is one T cell receptor (beta chain). Which antigen it targets is not known. It has no much larger one-base neighbor in the sample; base qualities were not kept. The collaborating institutions used their own protocols to collect whole blood in K2EDTA tubes. For TCRbeta analysis, collaborator samples were shipped as frozen whole blood, as isolated PBMCs, or as DNA extracted from either sample type. This sample is drawn from a study of blood T cell repertoires in COVID-19 (dated by TCRdb to the early 2020s). Background on the whole study: Collaborator samples came from the United States, Italy and Spain and covered acute and convalescent phases of COVID-19. Samples came from the ongoing ImmuneRACE study (first 160 participants) plus 1,254 subjects from 6 global collaborators. HLA class I and class II types, where available, came from metadata supplied by the sample provider rather than from assay-based typing. The prospective study material was composed of cDNA or gDNA derived from T cells, B-cell-depleted T cells, or PBMCs. A de-identified subject ID, COVID-19 status, age in years and sex were almost always included in the sample metadata. The repertoires were made available in a free public database intended to serve as a resource for research on the immune response to SARS-CoV-2. Deeply sampled blood TCRbeta repertoires from subjects exposed to, actively infected with, or recovered from COVID-19 were included in the dataset. On the study overall, not on this receptor specifically: Clinical and demographic metadata were provided uncurated, with the amount varying by source and participant.

V ends up 7 bases short and J 6 bases short, with an unmatched junction base count of 6. The germline V gene encodes CDR1 LNHDA and CDR2 SQIVND (reference sequence). Inclusive of the bounding cysteine and phenylalanine, the CDR3 is 14 residues long. Only CDR3 DNA is held: 42 bases, read in frame from base 1. The immunoSEQ Assay, a bias-controlled multiplex PCR, was used to amplify TCRbeta CDR3 regions from genomic DNA. The published analysis was carried out like this. The number of nucleated cells in each sample was estimated from the amplification of reference gene primers within the assay. Sequence reads were collapsed and filtered to measure the absolute abundance of every unique TCRbeta CDR3 rearrangement. For each sample, productive Simpson clonality was calculated by taking the square root of Simpson's diversity index across productive rearrangements. The source is immuneACCESS, and TCRdb retained only in-frame sequences with V and J called. Part of the clones is not carried over; for the studies checked, unresolved V genes explain less than half of this, and the remainder is unexplained. V and J calls and clone size are copied from that table; D and trimming were computed from the DNA. The sample yields 90,000 to 140,000 clones; roughly 80% were counted once. 15% of the sample belongs to the ten largest clones.

The TCR originated in a woman of 80 years or more with acute or convalescent COVID-19. The sequenced sample was peripheral blood. The sequence links TRBV19 to TRBJ1-4; a stretch of 9 junction bases matches TRBD1. The CDR3 corresponds to CASTPGDRDEKLFF. The bases read TGTGCCAGTACCCCTGGGGACAGGGATGAAAAACTGTTTTTT.